These 25 T cell receptor beta chains share one sample of origin, sequenced in a study of T cells in localized non-small cell lung cancer. The protocol was immunoSEQ multiplex PCR, while the TCRdb copy is restricted to in-frame clones and leaves out a portion. There are just over 2,500 clones in the sample; more than 20% occur only once, and around a tenth lies in the top ten. The sequencing used normal lung tissue next to the tumor, collected before any cancer treatment. Receptor source: a man aged 35-69 years with stage II lung adenocarcinoma.

The rearrangement uses TRBV18 and TRBJ2-2, with 10 bases fitting TRBD1. Trimming cost V 5 bases and J 5 bases; bases outside gene matches: 5. The germline V gene has CDR1 KGHSH and CDR2 LQKENI. This CDR3 region has 15 residues. The CDR3 DNA is TGTGCCAGCTCAGGTCGACAGGGGGCGACCGGGGAGCTGTTTTTT. Its protein product is CASSGRQGATGELFF.

The chain combines TRBV25-1 with TRBJ1-3; no clear D gene. V was pared by 5 bases and J by 4 bases, with 12 bases between. The CDR3 consists of 14 residues. Germline-derived CDR1 and CDR2 are MGHDK and SYGVNS. CDR3 DNA: TGTGCCAGCAGTCTCCGGACGGGAGGAAACACCATATATTTT. This codes for CASSLRTGGNTIYF.

The chain links TRBV19 to TRBJ1-6; no clear D gene. The germline CDR1 and CDR2 sequences are LNHDA and SQIVND (reference sequence). CDR3 length equals 14 residues. Trimming took off 7 bases at V and 8 bases at J, with 15 bases between the two ends. CDR3 coding DNA: TGTGCCAGTAAGAACCCGAACGCGTATTCACCCCTCCACTTT. Encoded protein: CASKNPNAYSPLHF.

The rearrangement joins TRBV19 to TRBJ2-5; D uncertain. The germline V and J ends were trimmed by 4 bases and 2 bases, with 17 bases remaining between them. The CDR3 contains 16 residues. Germline V gene data show CDR1 as LNHDA and CDR2 as SQIVND (reference sequence). In nucleotides, the CDR3 is TGTGCCAGTAGTAAGGCGACGACGCCTGCACAAGAGACCCAGTACTTC. This codes for CASSKATTPAQETQYF. Together with reference TRBV19 and TRBJ2-5, the CDR3 gives the full variable domain: DGGITQSPKYLFRKEGQNVTLSCEQNLNHDAMYWYRQDPGQGLRLIYYSQIVNDFQKGDIAEGYSVSREKKESFPLTVTSAQKNPTAFYLCASSKATTPAQETQYFGPGTRLLVL.

This clone was counted between two and nine times. V is TRBV6-8 and J is TRBJ1-4, with 7 bases fitting TRBD1. Germline trimming cut 6 bases from V and 4 bases from J; bases unmatched to any gene: 11. There are 16 residues in the CDR3. Germline CDR1 and CDR2: MNHGY and SAAAGT. The CDR3 here is CASRSRQGSGNEKLFF. The CDR3 region has the DNA TGTGCCAGCAGGTCGAGACAGGGCAGTGGTAATGAAAAACTGTTTTTT.

By frequency in the sample, this clone is medium-sized. The chain couples TRBV11-3 to TRBJ1-1; a possible D gene is TRBD1 (6 bases). Germline CDR1 SGHNT, CDR2 YENEEA. V was shortened by 1 base and J by 7 bases, with 19 bases between the two germline ends. CDR3 length equals 16 residues. CDR3 region: CASSLGLRGQGSEAFF. In DNA, the CDR3 is TGTGCCAGCAGCTTAGGTCTTCGGGGGCAGGGGAGTGAAGCTTTCTTT.

The chain carries TRBV6-8 and TRBJ2-5; 7 nucleotides match TRBD1. The CDR3 has 13 amino acids. The trim removed 5 bases at V and 5 bases at J, leaving 5 bases unmatched. From germline, CDR1 is MNHGY and CDR2 SAAAGT. Here the CDR3 reads CASSDDRVETQYF. Here the CDR3 DNA reads TGTGCCAGCAGTGATGACAGGGTGGAGACCCAGTACTTC.

This clone has just one count. The chain carries TRBV25-1 and TRBJ1-5; D call uncertain. The CDR3 length is 14 residues. Trimming left V 2 bases short and J 4 bases short, with 9 bases between. CDR1 and CDR2 from the germline V gene are MGHDK and SYGVNS. For the CDR3, the DNA is TGTGCCAGCAGTGAAGGGTGGGAGAATCAGCCCCAGCATTTT. It translates to CASSEGWENQPQHF.

This clone occurred a few times. The chain carries TRBV6-8 and TRBJ2-2; D unclear. Germline V CDR1 and CDR2: MNHGY, SAAAGT. CDR3 length equals 12 residues. The V end was cut by 5 bases, the J end by 5 bases, with 6 bases between. The DNA of the CDR3 is TGTGCCAGCAGTGCATCGACCGGGGAGCTGTTTTTT. The encoded protein is CASSASTGELFF.

In its sample, this clone ranks as medium-sized. V and J are TRBV10-2 and TRBJ1-6, with D maybe TRBD1 (6 bases). The CDR3 spans 14 residues. The V end lost 4 bases, the J end lost 7 bases, and 11 bases lay between the germline ends. Germline V lookup: CDR1 WSHSY, CDR2 SAAADI. In DNA, the CDR3 is TGCGCCAGCAGTGGGGCAGGGGTGAATTCACCCCTCCACTTT. Translated: CASSGAGVNSPLHF.

This sequence joins TRBV11-3 and TRBJ1-2; possible D gene TRBD1, 6 bases. V lost 3 bases and J lost 8, with 19 bases in between. Germline lookup yields CDR1 SGHNT and CDR2 YENEEA. This CDR3 contains 15 residues. The CDR3 loop reads CASSLFSQGLGGYTF. The CDR3 nucleotides read TGTGCCAGCAGCTTGTTCTCACAGGGTCTTGGCGGCTACACCTTC.

This clone is termed large. The chain uses TRBV6-8 and TRBJ1-3; 7 bases map to TRBD1. Trimming cost V 5 bases and J 0 bases; bases outside gene matches: 7. The CDR3 has 16 amino acids. Germline loops: CDR1 MNHGY, CDR2 SAAAGT. The CDR3 nucleotides read TGTGCCAGCAGTAAACGACAGGGACTCTCTGGAAACACCATATATTTT. Translated, it gives CASSKRQGLSGNTIYF.

In its sample, this clone was seen a few times. The rearrangement links TRBV7-1 to TRBJ2-3; D not resolved. TRBV7-1 is filed as an ORF, its function uncertain. The CDR3 sequence is 13 residues long. V gave up 5 bases and J gave up 2 bases, with 8 bases separating them. The DNA of the CDR3 is TGTGCCAGCAGCCAAGGACCCACAGATACGCAGTATTTT. This sequence encodes CASSQGPTDTQYF.

The rearrangement uses TRBV11-3 and TRBJ1-5, with a possible D match to TRBD1 (5 bases). V lost 0 bases and J 4 bases, leaving 19 bases between the germline ends. The CDR3 length is 18 residues. The germline V gene encodes CDR1 SGHNT and CDR2 YENEEA. The CDR3 DNA reads as TGTGCCAGCAGCTTAGAAAGGAGCGGCCAAAAGGGGAATCAGCCCCAGCATTTT. Its protein product is CASSLERSGQKGNQPQHF.

Comments on this clone: One junction end disagrees with the germline gene, perhaps due to a read error. The DNA for the CDR3 is TGCAGTGCTCAGCAGGGGAGGGACACGGAAGCTTTCTTT. Protein: CSAQQGRDTEAFF. The chain uses TRBV29-1 and TRBJ1-1, with D tentatively TRBD1 (6 bases). From germline, CDR1 is SQVTM and CDR2 ANQGSEA. The length of the CDR3 is 13 residues.

In its sample, this clone was seen a few times. This chain connects TRBV11-3 to TRBJ2-1, with 7 bases aligning to TRBD2. V lost 3 bases to trimming and J lost 1 base; unmatched junction nucleotides: 0. CDR3 length equals 14 residues. In germline, CDR1 is SGHNT, CDR2 YENEEA. For the CDR3, the DNA is TGTGCCAGCAGCTTCGGGGGGTCCTACAATGAGCAGTTCTTC. Protein product: CASSFGGSYNEQFF.

The chain links TRBV18 to TRBJ2-7; D uncertain. The CDR3 extends over 14 amino acids. Trimming left V 2 bases short and J 1 base short, with 9 bases between. CDR1 KGHSH and CDR2 LQKENI come from the germline V gene. The CDR3 sequence: CASSPVQTSYEQYV. In nucleotides, the CDR3 is TGTGCCAGCTCACCAGTCCAAACTTCCTACGAGCAGTACGTC.

The chain is built from TRBV28 and TRBJ1-1; 7 positions agree with TRBD1. Per the germline V gene, CDR1 is MDHEN and CDR2 is SYDVKM. Unmatched junction bases numbered 14, after V lost 7 bases and J lost 0 bases. The CDR3 spans 17 residues. The CDR3 sequence is CASTLESYRGLNTEAFF. For the CDR3, the DNA is TGTGCCAGCACCCTGGAGTCGTACAGGGGCTTGAACACTGAAGCTTTCTTT.

The chain joins TRBV4-1 to TRBJ1-3; 7 bases match TRBD1. V shed 0 bases, J shed 2 bases, and the junction held 1 base outside the gene matches. CDR1 is MGHRA, CDR2 YSYEKL, per germline. The CDR3 length is 15 residues. CDR3 residues: CASSQEGTAGNTIYF. The CDR3 DNA reads TGCGCCAGCAGCCAAGAGGGGACAGCTGGAAACACCATATATTTT.

A few counts support this clone. The rearrangement links TRBV9 to TRBJ1-1, with D tentatively TRBD1 (5 bases). V was trimmed by 0 bases and J by 1 base, leaving 10 bases between them. The CDR3 totals 15 residues. In germline, CDR1 is SGDLS, CDR2 YYNGEE. CDR3 region: CASSVGTLGNTEAFF. The CDR3 bases are TGTGCCAGCAGCGTAGGGACACTGGGGAACACTGAAGCTTTCTTT.

This clone was counted only a few times. The rearrangement joins TRBV11-3 to TRBJ2-7; possible D gene TRBD1, 5 bases. V dropped 3 bases and J dropped 0 bases, with 9 bases sitting between them. The CDR3 runs to 14 residues. CDR1 is SGHNT, CDR2 YENEEA, per germline. The CDR3 sequence: CASSLGPASYEQYF. The CDR3 nucleotides are TGTGCCAGCAGCTTGGGGCCCGCCTCCTACGAGCAGTACTTC. Combining the CDR3 with reference TRBV11-3 and TRBJ2-7 gives the whole variable domain EAGVVQSPRYKIIEKKQPVAFWCNPISGHNTLYWYLQNLGQGPELLIRYENEEAVDDSQLPKDRFSAERLKGVDSTLKIQPAELGDSAVYLCASSLGPASYEQYFGPGTRLTVT.

This clone has a handful of counts. V usage is TRBV4-1 and J usage is TRBJ1-3, with D uncertain. The CDR3 extends over 18 amino acids. Trimming stripped 1 base from V and 2 bases from J, with 18 bases between. Germline V gene lookup returns CDR1 MGHRA and CDR2 YSYEKL. CDR3 sequence: CASSQGEGMSIAGNTIYF. CDR3 in DNA: TGCGCCAGCAGCCAAGGGGAAGGGATGAGTATTGCTGGAAACACCATATATTTT.

This clone was found a few times. The chain recombines TRBV6-8 with TRBJ2-1, with D maybe TRBD1 (5 bases). The length of the CDR3 is 13 residues. The germline V gene has CDR1 MNHGY and CDR2 SAAAGT. V lost 5 bases and J lost 4, with 9 bases in between. The CDR3 protein is CASSQTVYNEQFF. The CDR3 coding sequence is TGTGCCAGCAGTCAGACAGTATACAATGAGCAGTTCTTC.

The chain joins TRBV10-2 to TRBJ1-1; D possibly corresponds to TRBD1 (5 bases). Trimming removed 0 bases from V and 0 bases from J, with 5 bases in between. The CDR3 is 14 amino acids. Germline V gene data show CDR1 as WSHSY and CDR2 as SAAADI. The CDR3 sequence: CASSESGVNTEAFF. In nucleotides, the CDR3 is TGCGCCAGCAGTGAGTCAGGGGTGAACACTGAAGCTTTCTTT.

This clone has only one observation. V usage is TRBV19 and J usage is TRBJ1-5; 7 bases match TRBD1. From germline, CDR1 is LNHDA and CDR2 SQIVND (reference sequence). V dropped 5 bases and J dropped 4; count of bases not matched to a gene: 11. This CDR3 has 16 amino acids. The CDR3 sequence is CASSSAGGTDNQPQHF. The CDR3 region has the DNA TGTGCCAGTAGTTCTGCCGGGGGGACAGATAATCAGCCCCAGCATTTT.